The source of this TCR beta chain is a study of blood T cell repertoires in COVID-19. As for the study in general: Both acute and convalescent COVID-19 samples were obtained from the United States, Italy and Spain. The cDNA or gDNA used as material had been derived from T cells, B-cell-depleted T cells, or PBMCs.

The germline V gene encodes CDR1 SGHRS and CDR2 YFSETQ. Trimming shortened V by 0 bases and J by 10 bases, and 16 bases separated the two germline ends. The CDR3 is 14 residues long. In the source study's methods: Amplification of reference gene primers provided the estimated nucleated cell counts. Measured with immunoSEQ multiplex PCR; TCRdb has only the in-frame clones, and not every one. V and J calls and clone size are those listed in that table; D and trimming were worked out from the DNA. The sample contains just over 90,000 clones, 80% of which appear only once. This TCR was recovered from a human donor in a cohort sampled during active COVID-19. The sequencing input was peripheral blood. The chain employs TRBV5-1 and TRBJ1-1; possibly TRBD1 for D (6 bases). The CDR3 sequence: CASSLAGANVGAFF. The CDR3 DNA reads as TGCGCCAGCAGCTTGGCAGGGGCAAATGTTGGAGCTTTCTTT.